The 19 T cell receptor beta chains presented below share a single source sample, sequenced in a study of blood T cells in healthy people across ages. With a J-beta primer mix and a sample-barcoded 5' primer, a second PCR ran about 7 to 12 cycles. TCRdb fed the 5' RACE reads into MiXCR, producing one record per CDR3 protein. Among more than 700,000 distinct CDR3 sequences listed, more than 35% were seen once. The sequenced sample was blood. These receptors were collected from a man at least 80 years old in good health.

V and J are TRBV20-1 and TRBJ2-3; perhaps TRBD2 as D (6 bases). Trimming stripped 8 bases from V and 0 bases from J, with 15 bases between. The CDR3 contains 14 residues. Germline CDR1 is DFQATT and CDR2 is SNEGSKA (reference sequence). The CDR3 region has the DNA TGCAGTACTATAGCGGAAGCTAGCACAGATACGCAGTATTTT. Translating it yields CSTIAEASTDTQYF.

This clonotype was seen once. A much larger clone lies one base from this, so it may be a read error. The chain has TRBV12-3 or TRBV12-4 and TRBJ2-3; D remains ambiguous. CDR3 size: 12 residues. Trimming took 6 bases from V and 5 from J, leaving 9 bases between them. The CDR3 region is CASRFELDTQYF. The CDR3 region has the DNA TGTGCCAGCAGGTTCGAGTTAGATACGCAGTATTTT.

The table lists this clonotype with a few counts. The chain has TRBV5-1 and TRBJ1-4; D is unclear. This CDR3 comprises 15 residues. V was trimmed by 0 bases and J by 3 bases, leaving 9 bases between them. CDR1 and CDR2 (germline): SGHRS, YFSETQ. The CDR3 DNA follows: TGCGCCAGCAGCTTGGATCGGGCAGCTAATGAAAAACTGTTTTTT. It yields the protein CASSLDRAANEKLFF.

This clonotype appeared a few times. The chain's CDR3 is CASSLGIGRIQETQYF. CDR3 sequence (DNA): TGTGCCAGCAGCTTAGGGATAGGACGGATACAAGAGACCCAGTACTTC. The rearrangement uses TRBV7-9 and TRBJ2-5; D call uncertain. Germline loops: CDR1 SEHNR, CDR2 FQNEAQ (reference sequence). V was trimmed by 1 base and J by 2 bases, leaving 14 bases between them. The CDR3 runs 16 residues. The full variable domain, completed using reference TRBV7-9 and TRBJ2-5, is DTGVSQNPRHKITKRGQNVTFRCDPISEHNRLYWYRQTLGQGPEFLTYFQNEAQLEKSRLLSDRFSAERPKGSFSTLEIQRTEQGDSAMYLCASSLGIGRIQETQYFGPGTRLLVL.

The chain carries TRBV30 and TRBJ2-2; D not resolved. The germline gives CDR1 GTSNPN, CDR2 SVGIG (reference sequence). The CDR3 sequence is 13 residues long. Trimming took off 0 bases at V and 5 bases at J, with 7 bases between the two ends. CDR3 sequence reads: CAWSVYGTGELFF. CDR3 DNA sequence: TGTGCCTGGAGTGTATATGGTACCGGGGAGCTGTTTTTT.

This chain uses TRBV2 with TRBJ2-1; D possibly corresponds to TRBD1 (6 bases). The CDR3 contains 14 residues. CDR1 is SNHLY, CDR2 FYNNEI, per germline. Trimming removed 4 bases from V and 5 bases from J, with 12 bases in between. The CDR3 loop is CASSARAGDNEQFF. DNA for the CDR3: TGTGCCAGCAGTGCTCGGGCAGGGGACAATGAGCAGTTCTTC. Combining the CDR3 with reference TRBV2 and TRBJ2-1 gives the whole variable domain EPEVTQTPSHQVTQMGQEVILRCVPISNHLYFYWYRQILGQKVEFLVSFYNNEISEKSEIFDDQFSVERPDGSNFTLKIRSTKLEDSAMYFCASSARAGDNEQFFGPGTRLTVL.

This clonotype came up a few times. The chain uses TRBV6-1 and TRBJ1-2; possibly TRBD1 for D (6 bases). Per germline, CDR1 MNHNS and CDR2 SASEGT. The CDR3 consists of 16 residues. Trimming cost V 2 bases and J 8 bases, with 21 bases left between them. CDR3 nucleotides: TGTGCCAGCAGTGAATCGACTGACAGGCGTCTTCGAGGCTACACCTTC. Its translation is CASSESTDRRLRGYTF.

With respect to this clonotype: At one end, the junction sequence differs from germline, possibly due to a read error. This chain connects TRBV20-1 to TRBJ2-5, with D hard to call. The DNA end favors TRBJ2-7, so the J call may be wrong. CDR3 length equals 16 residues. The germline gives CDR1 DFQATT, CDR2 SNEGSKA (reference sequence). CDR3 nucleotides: TGCAGTGCTAGACGGCTAGATCCCAGGAGCTCCCACGAGCAGTACTTC. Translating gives CSARRLDPRSSHEQYF.

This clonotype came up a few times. This chain's CDR3 is CSARENIDQPQHF. Here the CDR3 DNA reads TGCAGTGCTAGAGAGAACATTGATCAGCCCCAGCATTTT. The V call is TRBV20-1, the J call TRBJ1-5, with D unresolved. CDR1 is DFQATT and CDR2 is SNEGSKA in the germline V gene (reference sequence). Trimming took off 0 bases at V and 5 bases at J, with 8 bases between the two ends. CDR3 length: 13 amino acids.

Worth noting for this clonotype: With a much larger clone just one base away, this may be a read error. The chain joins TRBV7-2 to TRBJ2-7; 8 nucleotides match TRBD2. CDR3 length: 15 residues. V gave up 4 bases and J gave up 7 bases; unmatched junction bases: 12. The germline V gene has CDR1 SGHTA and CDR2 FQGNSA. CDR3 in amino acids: CASSYTGTRGNEQYF. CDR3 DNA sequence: TGTGCCAGCAGCTATACCGGGACTAGGGGAAATGAGCAGTACTTC.

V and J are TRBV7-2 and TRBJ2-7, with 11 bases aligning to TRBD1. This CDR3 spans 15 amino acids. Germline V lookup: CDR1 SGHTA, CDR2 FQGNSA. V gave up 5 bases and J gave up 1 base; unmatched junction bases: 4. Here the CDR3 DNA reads TGTGCCAGCAGCCGAGGGACAGGGGGTTCCTACGAGCAGTACTTC. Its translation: CASSRGTGGSYEQYF.

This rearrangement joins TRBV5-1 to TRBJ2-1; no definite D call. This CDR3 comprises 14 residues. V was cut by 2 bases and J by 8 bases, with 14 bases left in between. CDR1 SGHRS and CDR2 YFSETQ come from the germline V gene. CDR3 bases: TGCGCCAGCAGCTTCAATCATTTGGTCGATGAGCAGTTCTTC. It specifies CASSFNHLVDEQFF. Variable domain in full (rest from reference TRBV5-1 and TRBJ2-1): KAGVTQTPRYLIKTRGQQVTLSCSPISGHRSVSWYQQTPGQGLQFLFEYFSETQRNKGNFPGRFSGRQFSNSRSEMNVSTLELGDSALYLCASSFNHLVDEQFFGPGTRLTVL.

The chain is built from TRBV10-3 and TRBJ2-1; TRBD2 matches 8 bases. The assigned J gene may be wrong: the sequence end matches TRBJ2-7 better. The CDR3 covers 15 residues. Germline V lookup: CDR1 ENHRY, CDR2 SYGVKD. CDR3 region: CAISEQRGPYNEQYF. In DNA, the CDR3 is TGTGCCATCAGTGAGCAGCGGGGGCCCTACAATGAGCAGTACTTC.

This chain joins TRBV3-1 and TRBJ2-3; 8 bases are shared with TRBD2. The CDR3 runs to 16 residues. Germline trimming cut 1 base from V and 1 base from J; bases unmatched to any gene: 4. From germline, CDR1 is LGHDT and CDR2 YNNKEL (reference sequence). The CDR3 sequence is CASSQASGGRTDTQYF. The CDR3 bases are TGTGCCAGCAGCCAAGCGTCGGGAGGGCGCACAGATACGCAGTATTTT.

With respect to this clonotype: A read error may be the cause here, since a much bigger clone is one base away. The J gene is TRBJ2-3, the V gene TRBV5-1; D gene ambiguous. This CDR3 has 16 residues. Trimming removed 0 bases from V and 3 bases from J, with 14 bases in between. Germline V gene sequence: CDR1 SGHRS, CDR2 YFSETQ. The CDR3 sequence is CASSLENMVRTDTQYF. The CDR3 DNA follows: TGCGCCAGCAGCTTGGAAAACATGGTTCGAACAGATACGCAGTATTTT.

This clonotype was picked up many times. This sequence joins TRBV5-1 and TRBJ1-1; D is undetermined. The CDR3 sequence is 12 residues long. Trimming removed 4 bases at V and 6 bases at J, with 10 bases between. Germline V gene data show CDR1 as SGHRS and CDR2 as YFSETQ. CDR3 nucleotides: TGCGCCAGCAGCCGTGACGGACCTGAAGCTTTCTTT. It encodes CASSRDGPEAFF. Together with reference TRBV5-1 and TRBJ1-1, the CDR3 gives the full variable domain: KAGVTQTPRYLIKTRGQQVTLSCSPISGHRSVSWYQQTPGQGLQFLFEYFSETQRNKGNFPGRFSGRQFSNSRSEMNVSTLELGDSALYLCASSRDGPEAFFGQGTRLTVV.

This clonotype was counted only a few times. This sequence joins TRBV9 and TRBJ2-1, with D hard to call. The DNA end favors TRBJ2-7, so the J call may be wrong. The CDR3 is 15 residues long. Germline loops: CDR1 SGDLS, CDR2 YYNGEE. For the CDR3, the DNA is TGTGCCAGCAGCCAAGTGGGTTCATCCTACAATGAGCAGTACTTC. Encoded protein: CASSQVGSSYNEQYF.

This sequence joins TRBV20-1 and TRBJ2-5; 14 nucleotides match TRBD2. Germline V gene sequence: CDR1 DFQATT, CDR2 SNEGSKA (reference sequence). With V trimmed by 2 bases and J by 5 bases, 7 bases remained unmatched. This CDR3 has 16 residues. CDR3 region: CSARRAGTSGSETQYF. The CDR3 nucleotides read TGCAGTGCTAGAAGGGCCGGGACTAGCGGGAGCGAGACCCAGTACTTC.

The CDR3 bases are TGTGCCAGCAATCCTCCTCCCGGACTCTACAATGAGCAGTTCTTC. Its protein is CASNPPPGLYNEQFF. The rearrangement links TRBV11-2 to TRBJ2-1; D perhaps matches TRBD2 (5 bases). This CDR3 has 15 amino acids. V was clipped by 7 bases and J by 3 bases, with 16 bases between them. Germline CDR1 reads SGHAT; CDR2 reads FQNNGV.